The rows below give T cell receptor beta chains drawn from one sample of a study of T cells expressing NK-cell markers. Each CDR3 protein gets one entry in TCRdb, which reprocessed the 5' RACE reads and gives no DNA. In all, the sample yields about 460,000 distinct CDR3 sequences. Sequencing used blood T cells: a sorted CD56 or NKG2C T cell subset, CD4+ or CD8+ T cells, or bulk PBMC T cells (not recorded which). These receptors were collected from a woman between 50 and 59 years old in good health. Each CDR3 is given with its conserved first and last residue. The order of the fields is V gene, J gene, CDR3 protein.

TRBV4-1	TRBJ1-2	CASSPEHNRGYGYTF
TRBV5-6	TRBJ1-1	CASSLVGWNTEAFF
TRBV28	TRBJ2-4	CASSSGHLGIQYF
TRBV5-1	TRBJ1-5	CASSLGELGPQHF
TRBV12-3/TRBV12-4	TRBJ2-7	CASSLETRVLGEQYF
TRBV5-4	TRBJ2-5	CASSSTSGSAQYF
TRBV24-1	TRBJ1-4	CATSDSQAKLFF
TRBV5-1	TRBJ1-4	CASRPQPGLSSEKLFF
TRBV20-1	TRBJ2-1	CSAPHLGQRTYNEQFF
TRBV12-3/TRBV12-4	TRBJ2-1	CASSFSLPYNEQFF
TRBV7-2	TRBJ2-3	CASSLEGRGDTQYF
TRBV20-1	TRBJ2-3	CSASRTSGSSTDTQYF
TRBV9	TRBJ2-1	CASSAGTTSGRAANEQFF
TRBV6-5	TRBJ2-7	CASSYSGGRLPEQYF
TRBV5-1	TRBJ1-3	CASSLQGIVPGNTIYF
TRBV7-2	TRBJ2-1	CASSIEADEQFF
TRBV12-3/TRBV12-4	TRBJ1-1	CASSFGPNTEAFF
TRBV7-9	TRBJ2-7	CASSLSERWGAGYEQYF
TRBV12-3/TRBV12-4	TRBJ2-7	CASSFLAGSTGEQYF
TRBV3-1	TRBJ1-1	CASSSTQGATEAFF
TRBV12-3/TRBV12-4	TRBJ1-1	CASNPDAVGAFF
TRBV12-3/TRBV12-4	TRBJ1-1	CASSQTQGMNTEAFF
TRBV20-1	TRBJ2-1	CSARWGDGQFF
TRBV5-1	TRBJ2-6	CASTYGGTGANVLTF
TRBV7-9	TRBJ2-3	CASSRPRGSSGTDTQYF
TRBV7-3	TRBJ1-2	CASSLTYSESGYTF
TRBV20-1	TRBJ2-1	CSARDGRGGLAGVVYNEQFF
TRBV7-9	TRBJ1-4	CASSLFLRTNEKLFF
TRBV19	TRBJ2-5	CASSIAAPQQETQYF
TRBV5-6	TRBJ2-2	CASKTFNEPGQRNTGELFF
TRBV7-6	TRBJ2-7	CASSAGGSGYEQYF
TRBV20-1	TRBJ1-2	CSASPGGRLAEGYTF
TRBV6-5	TRBJ2-4	CASSYGGGLAKNIQYF
TRBV9	TRBJ2-6	CASSVTGTGAGANVLTF
TRBV19	TRBJ2-1	CASSMGLAPFKEQFF
TRBV2	TRBJ2-3	CASSGESTDTQYF
TRBV12-5	TRBJ2-3	CASGPGLAGLDTQYF
TRBV24-1	TRBJ2-1	CATSDWDLRYNEQFF
TRBV10-1	TRBJ2-3	CASSWERTSASTDTQYF
TRBV27	TRBJ1-5	CASSPQGAIQPQHF
TRBV7-2	TRBJ2-5	CASSLGRGSKTQYF
TRBV11-3	TRBJ2-1	CASSFHLAQTTYNEQFF
TRBV19	TRBJ2-3	CASGAGEAGTQYF
TRBV29-1	TRBJ2-5	CSVVGRGETQYF
TRBV24-1	TRBJ1-4	CATSDSRINEKLFF
TRBV18	TRBJ2-1	CASSPNGRQTSRNEQFF
TRBV7-8	TRBJ2-3	CASSLNSGSVDTQYF
TRBV19	TRBJ2-7	CASRAGTGGPYEQYF
TRBV5-1	TRBJ2-1	CASSLARGLAHNEQFF
TRBV30	TRBJ2-1	CAYVRPRRETYNEQFF
TRBV7-6	TRBJ2-3	CASSQGVAGGAHTDTQYF
TRBV20-1	TRBJ2-3	CSATRDSTYTQYF
TRBV6-5	TRBJ2-7	CASTSHGGGSNEQYF
TRBV12-3/TRBV12-4	TRBJ1-5	CASKIGGGKEQPQHF
TRBV20-1	TRBJ2-4	CSASLAVKNIQYF